These 21 T cell receptor beta chains originate from one sample sequenced in a study of blood T cell repertoires in COVID-19. Repertoires were generated with immunoSEQ multiplex PCR, while TCRdb's copy carries only in-frame clones and drops some. The sample has roughly 310,000 clones, around 90% seen once; the top ten hold 2% to 3%. The sequencing sample was made of PBMCs or T cells enriched from blood (not recorded which). The origin of the receptors is a man in his sixties who had recovered from COVID-19.

This clone appeared once. The chain carries TRBV12-3 or TRBV12-4 and TRBJ2-3, with D possibly TRBD2 on 6 matching bases. The CDR3 has 12 amino acids. V was trimmed by 5 bases and J by 7 bases, leaving 10 bases between them. CDR3 amino acids: CASSIGSYTQYF. The CDR3, as DNA: TGTGCCAGCAGTATCGGGAGCTATACGCAGTATTTT.

The J gene is TRBJ2-5, the V gene TRBV5-8, with 7 bases fitting TRBD1. The V and J ends lost 3 bases and 2 bases, in that order; junction bases with no gene match: 4. CDR1 is SGHTS, CDR2 YDEGEE, per germline. This CDR3 spans 14 amino acids. The CDR3 region is CASSSGQPQETQYF. As DNA, the CDR3 is TGTGCCAGCAGCTCGGGACAGCCTCAAGAGACCCAGTACTTC. Complete variable domain (other parts from reference TRBV5-8 and TRBJ2-5): EAGVTQSPTHLIKTRGQQATLRCSPISGHTSVYWYQQALGLGLQFLLWYDEGEERNRGNFPPRFSGRQFPNYSSELNVNALELEDSALYLCASSSGQPQETQYFGPGTRLLVL.

There are a few counts of this clone. The rearrangement joins TRBV25-1 to TRBJ2-5; D may be TRBD1 (6 bases). This CDR3 has 16 amino acids. V lost 4 bases to trimming and J lost 2 bases, with 17 bases between them. The V gene's germline CDR1 is MGHDK and CDR2 SYGVNS. The CDR3 sequence: CASSAGASRWQETQYF. The CDR3 bases are TGTGCCAGCAGTGCAGGGGCGAGTAGGTGGCAAGAGACCCAGTACTTC. The full variable domain, rest sourced from reference TRBV25-1 and TRBJ2-5, is EADIYQTPRYLVIGTGKKITLECSQTMGHDKMYWYQQDPGMELHLIHYSYGVNSTEKGDLSSESTVSRIRTEHFPLTLESARPSHTSQYLCASSAGASRWQETQYFGPGTRLLVL.

With respect to this clone: Distinct nucleotide sequences in the sample also encode this CDR3. This chain joins TRBV19 and TRBJ2-1; D gene unclear. The germline CDR1 and CDR2 sequences are LNHDA and SQIVND (reference sequence). V gave up 6 bases and J gave up 4 bases, with 4 bases separating them. CDR3 size: 11 residues. The CDR3 nucleotides are TGTGCCAGTAGCAATTACAATGAGCAGTTCTTC. Residues: CASSNYNEQFF.

The chain joins TRBV18 to TRBJ1-1; D call uncertain. Trimming took 3 bases from V and 0 from J, leaving 17 bases between them. Per germline, CDR1 KGHSH and CDR2 LQKENI. The CDR3 length is 17 residues. The CDR3 DNA reads as TGTGCCAGCTCACCCGGGATTAGGGTCCTCATGAACACTGAAGCTTTCTTT. Its translation is CASSPGIRVLMNTEAFF.

V and J are TRBV10-2 and TRBJ1-4; 8 nucleotides line up with TRBD1. V shed 7 bases, J shed 7 bases, and the junction held 5 bases outside the gene matches. This CDR3 is built from 13 residues. From germline, CDR1 is WSHSY and CDR2 SAAADI. The CDR3 loop reads CASIAGGGEKLFF. The CDR3, as DNA: TGCGCCAGCATAGCAGGGGGCGGTGAAAAACTGTTTTTT.

The J gene is TRBJ2-1, the V gene TRBV5-1; TRBD1 agrees at 10 bases. V shed 3 bases, J shed 4 bases, and the junction held 4 bases outside the gene matches. The germline gives CDR1 SGHRS, CDR2 YFSETQ. The CDR3 spans 15 residues. CDR3 DNA: TGCGCCAGCAGCTCCAGACAGGGGGCTTACAATGAGCAGTTCTTC. It specifies CASSSRQGAYNEQFF.

This chain links TRBV18 with TRBJ2-5; no clear D. Germline lookup yields CDR1 KGHSH and CDR2 LQKENI. This CDR3 is built from 13 residues. Trimming shortened V by 3 bases and J by 4 bases, and 9 bases separated the two germline ends. The chain's CDR3 is CASSPVVRETQYF. The DNA of the CDR3 is TGTGCCAGCTCACCTGTAGTTCGAGAGACCCAGTACTTC.

The chain has TRBV6-2 or TRBV6-3 and TRBJ2-5; 11 positions agree with TRBD2. Germline CDR1 reads MNHEY; CDR2 reads SVGEGT. There are 18 residues in the CDR3. V dropped 1 base and J dropped 2; count of bases not matched to a gene: 9. The CDR3 DNA is TGTGCCAGCAGTTACTTCAAACAACGACTAGCGGGACAAGAGACCCAGTACTTC. Translating it yields CASSYFKQRLAGQETQYF.

This clone was seen a few times. The chain has TRBV4-3 and TRBJ1-6; D remains unclear. Germline-derived CDR1 and CDR2 are LGHNA and YSLEER. This CDR3 has 14 residues. V lost 1 base to trimming and J lost 7 bases, with 8 bases between them. DNA for the CDR3: TGCGCCAGCAGCCAAGTCCTCAGAAATTCACCCCTCCACTTT. Translated: CASSQVLRNSPLHF.

Points on this clone: The sample carries other DNA sequences with the same CDR3. This chain joins TRBV25-1 and TRBJ1-3; D call uncertain. Germline loops: CDR1 MGHDK, CDR2 SYGVNS. The CDR3 runs to 12 residues. Trimming took 5 bases from V and 1 from J, leaving 3 bases between them. CDR3 sequence (DNA): TGTGCCAGCAGTCCATCTGGAAACACCATATATTTT. The encoded protein is CASSPSGNTIYF. The entire variable domain, with the rest obtained from reference TRBV25-1 and TRBJ1-3, is as follows: EADIYQTPRYLVIGTGKKITLECSQTMGHDKMYWYQQDPGMELHLIHYSYGVNSTEKGDLSSESTVSRIRTEHFPLTLESARPSHTSQYLCASSPSGNTIYFGEGSWLTVV.

The chain carries TRBV15 and TRBJ2-5, with D perhaps matching TRBD1 (5 bases). Germline-derived CDR1 and CDR2 are LNHNV and YYDKDF (reference sequence). This CDR3 region has 16 residues. The V and J ends lost 1 base and 0 bases respectively, with 12 bases between them. In nucleotides, the CDR3 is TGTGCCACCAGCAGAGGTCAAACAGGAAACCAAGAGACCCAGTACTTC. It encodes CATSRGQTGNQETQYF.

CDR3 amino acids: CASSKDRGTEAFF. The CDR3 nucleotides read TGTGCCAGCAGCAAAGACAGGGGCACTGAAGCTTTCTTT. This chain joins TRBV7-3 and TRBJ1-1; the match to TRBD1 covers 8 bases. V gave up 5 bases and J gave up 4 bases; unmatched junction bases: 3. The CDR3 sequence is 13 residues long. CDR1 and CDR2 (germline): SGHTA, FQGTGA.

This clone was counted once. V gene TRBV2 combines with J gene TRBJ1-5; a possible D gene is TRBD1 (5 bases). CDR1 is SNHLY and CDR2 is FYNNEI in the germline V gene. This CDR3 is built from 16 residues. V dropped 7 bases and J dropped 0 bases, with 16 bases sitting between them. The CDR3 here is CASKTGMNRSNQPQHF. DNA of the CDR3: TGTGCCAGCAAAACAGGAATGAATCGTAGCAATCAGCCCCAGCATTTT.

The rearrangement joins TRBV5-3 to TRBJ1-5; 7 bases match TRBD1. TRBV5-3 is annotated as an ORF whose role is uncertain. After removal of 6 bases from V and 8 bases from J, the junction contained 17 bases not matched to a gene. The CDR3 covers 16 residues. CDR3 DNA: TGTGCCAGAACCCTACCCGGACAGGAGCATTTCAAGCCCCAGCATTTT. Encoded protein: CARTLPGQEHFKPQHF.

The chain uses TRBV6-2 or TRBV6-3 and TRBJ1-1; D gene uncertain. Trimming pared 4 bases from V and 5 bases from J, leaving 17 bases between. CDR3 length equals 15 residues. CDR1 and CDR2 (germline): MNHEY, SVGEGT. CDR3 amino acids: CASSSHGALGTEAFF. The CDR3, as DNA: TGTGCCAGCAGTTCACACGGAGCGCTGGGTACTGAAGCTTTCTTT.

This chain uses TRBV27 with TRBJ1-5, with a possible D match to TRBD1 (6 bases). CDR1 and CDR2 (germline): MNHEY, SMNVEV (reference sequence). The CDR3 contains 16 residues. Deletions cut 5 bases from V and 6 bases from J, with 20 bases between. As DNA, the CDR3 is TGTGCCAGCAGTCCCCAAGGGCAGGGGACCTCTCAGCCCCAGCATTTT. This sequence encodes CASSPQGQGTSQPQHF.

V is TRBV3-1 (or the pseudogene TRBV3-2) and J is TRBJ1-2; a possible D gene is TRBD1 (5 bases). V was clipped by 3 bases and J by 8 bases, with 16 bases between them. This CDR3 has 14 amino acids. Germline V CDR1 and CDR2: LGHDT, YNNKEL (reference sequence). The CDR3 loop is CASSHLDDRKGYTF. DNA of the CDR3: TGTGCCAGCAGCCATCTAGACGACAGAAAGGGCTACACCTTC.

V is TRBV24-1 and J is TRBJ2-1; 8 bases fit TRBD2. V shed 4 bases and J 4 bases; nucleotides not matched to a gene: 8. The CDR3 is 16 amino acids. Germline lookup yields CDR1 KGHDR and CDR2 SFDVKD. CDR3 loop: CATSDQSGRGYNEQFF. CDR3 DNA: TGTGCCACCAGTGACCAAAGCGGGAGAGGATACAATGAGCAGTTCTTC.

This clone has just one count. The chain joins TRBV12-3 or TRBV12-4 to TRBJ1-6; 7 positions agree with TRBD1. Trimming removed 5 bases from V and 8 bases from J; junction bases left unmatched: 3. CDR3 size: 13 residues. This CDR3 is CASSGQVYSPLHF. The CDR3 DNA reads TGTGCCAGCAGTGGACAGGTTTATTCACCCCTCCACTTT.

The chain is built from TRBV18 and TRBJ1-2; 8 bases are shared with TRBD1. Germline values: CDR1 KGHSH, CDR2 LQKENI. The trim removed 3 bases at V and 6 bases at J, leaving 9 bases unmatched. The CDR3 runs 15 residues. DNA for the CDR3: TGTGCCAGCTCACCCAAACGAGGGACAGGAGATGGCTACACCTTC. The encoded protein is CASSPKRGTGDGYTF.